The clone carrying this T cell receptor beta chain was observed a single time. This sample was included in a study of blood T cell repertoires in COVID-19. On the study more broadly: Material from acute and convalescent COVID-19 was sourced from the United States, Italy and Spain. In each case, the material was cDNA or gDNA derived from T cells, B-cell-depleted T cells, or PBMCs.

Germline CDR1 reads SGHRS; CDR2 reads YFSETQ. This CDR3 region has 14 residues. Unmatched junction bases numbered 6, after V lost 0 bases and J lost 10 bases. Original processing notes: Estimated nucleated cell counts came from reference gene primer amplification. Repertoires were generated with immunoSEQ multiplex PCR, while TCRdb's copy carries only in-frame clones and drops some. V, J and clone size were drawn from that table, and D and trimming were deduced from the DNA. The sample includes around 13,000 clones, 80% to 90% of them seen just once. The rearrangement uses TRBV5-1 and TRBJ2-1; TRBD1 matches at 8 bases. The clonotype comes from a human donor in a cohort sampled during active COVID-19. Material for sequencing was peripheral blood. The CDR3 region is CASSLGGTGNEQFF. The DNA for the CDR3 is TGCGCCAGCAGCTTGGGAGGGACAGGTAACGAGCAGTTCTTC.